These 29 T cell receptor beta chains originate from one sample sequenced in a study of radiation and T cells in renal cell carcinoma. The protocol was immunoSEQ multiplex PCR, while the TCRdb copy is restricted to in-frame clones and leaves out a portion. The table records about 140,000 clones, around 78% of them present only once. The time point is: baseline pretreatment blood. The treatment denotes: 15 Gy SBRT to primary tumor, nephrectomy 4 weeks later. The specimen comprised blood, sampled from a patient whose treatment included radiotherapy and nephrectomy. All receptors come from a woman between 45 and 65 years old with renal cell carcinoma.

V usage is TRBV2 and J usage is TRBJ1-6; 7 positions match TRBD1. Trimming at V came to 2 bases and at J to 7 bases, leaving 5 bases not matched to a gene. From germline, CDR1 is SNHLY and CDR2 FYNNEI. The CDR3 sequence is 15 residues long. CDR3 DNA sequence: TGTGCCAGCAGTGAACAGGCAGGGGGAAATTCACCCCTCCACTTT. Encoded protein: CASSEQAGGNSPLHF.

J is TRBJ1-1 and V is TRBV7-3; D unresolved. The V and J ends lost 5 bases and 3 bases respectively, with 13 bases between them. The length of the CDR3 is 14 residues. Germline CDR1 SGHTA, CDR2 FQGTGA. The CDR3 coding sequence is TGTGCCAGCAGCCGGGTGGGAGGCGACACTGAAGCTTTCTTT. Translated, it gives CASSRVGGDTEAFF.

V is TRBV29-1 and J is TRBJ2-2, with 8 bases aligning to TRBD1. V lost 7 bases to trimming and J lost 5 bases; unmatched junction nucleotides: 6. The germline gives CDR1 SQVTM, CDR2 ANQGSEA. The CDR3 has 13 amino acids. The CDR3 is CSAKRTGTGELFF. Here the CDR3 DNA reads TGCAGCGCCAAGAGGACAGGGACCGGGGAGCTGTTTTTT.

V usage is TRBV6-4 and J usage is TRBJ1-6; the D is unclear. V lost 6 bases, J lost 7 bases, and 13 bases lay in between. The CDR3 runs 14 residues. Germline CDR1 and CDR2: MRHNA and SNTAGT. Here the CDR3 DNA reads TGTGCCAGCAGGGTTACAGAAGGGAATTCACCCCTCCACTTT. This encodes CASRVTEGNSPLHF.

The chain links TRBV9 to TRBJ1-2; TRBD1 agrees at 7 bases. With 0 bases clipped from V and 14 bases from J, the junction kept 16 bases outside the gene matches. Germline loops: CDR1 SGDLS, CDR2 YYNGEE. The CDR3 spans 15 residues. The CDR3 DNA is TGTGCCAGCAGCGTAGAGGGGGCCATGGACTTCCCGATTACCTTC. Protein product: CASSVEGAMDFPITF.

This chain connects TRBV28 to TRBJ1-5; 9 bases map to TRBD1. V was pared by 6 bases and J by 4 bases, with 7 bases of the junction left unmatched. The CDR3 totals 15 residues. Germline loops: CDR1 MDHEN, CDR2 SYDVKM. The CDR3 protein is CASSRTGGVNQPQHF. Here the CDR3 DNA reads TGTGCCAGCAGCCGCACAGGGGGCGTAAATCAGCCCCAGCATTTT.

The J gene is TRBJ2-3, the V gene TRBV28, with D possibly matching TRBD2 (6 bases). V dropped 2 bases and J dropped 4 bases, with 10 bases sitting between them. Germline CDR1 reads MDHEN; CDR2 reads SYDVKM. This CDR3 is built from 14 residues. The CDR3 protein is CASSLGGISDTQYF. CDR3 in DNA: TGTGCCAGCAGTTTAGGCGGGATTTCAGATACGCAGTATTTT.

J is TRBJ1-5 and V is TRBV28; D is undetermined. CDR1 is MDHEN, CDR2 SYDVKM, per germline. The CDR3 runs to 9 residues. The CDR3 sequence: CAVNQPQHF. In DNA, the CDR3 is TGTGCTGTGAATCAGCCCCAGCATTTT.

The genes are TRBV5-4 and TRBJ2-6; no reliable D call. The CDR3 sequence is 16 residues long. Trimming pared 0 bases from V and 0 bases from J, leaving 7 bases between. CDR1 SGHNT and CDR2 YYREEE come from the germline V gene (reference sequence). In DNA, the CDR3 is TGTGCCAGCAGCTTGGAGCAGGTCTCTGGGGCCAACGTCCTGACTTTC. Encoded protein: CASSLEQVSGANVLTF.

The V call is TRBV6-6, the J call TRBJ1-5, with D unresolved. CDR3 length equals 15 residues. Germline lookup yields CDR1 MNHNY and CDR2 SVGAGI (reference sequence). Trimming pared 0 bases from V and 5 bases from J, leaving 11 bases between. The CDR3 DNA follows: TGTGCCAGCAGTTACTCGAAGGAACCCGATCAGCCCCAGCATTTT. Amino acids: CASSYSKEPDQPQHF.

The CDR3 loop reads CSAGAGASSYEQYF. CDR3 bases: TGCAGCGCCGGGGCAGGGGCCAGCTCCTACGAGCAGTACTTC. The chain has TRBV29-1 and TRBJ2-7; D is perhaps TRBD1 (6 bases). In germline, CDR1 is SQVTM, CDR2 ANQGSEA. The CDR3 contains 14 residues. Trimming left V 7 bases short and J 0 bases short, with 16 bases between.

The CDR3 bases are TGTGCCAGCAGTATCGGGACATATCGCAACGTCCTGACTTTC. It specifies CASSIGTYRNVLTF. This chain connects TRBV2 to TRBJ2-6; D is perhaps TRBD1 (6 bases). The CDR3 is made up of 14 amino acids. CDR1 SNHLY and CDR2 FYNNEI come from the germline V gene. The V gene lost 5 bases and the J gene lost 9 bases, with 14 bases spanning the gap.

The chain uses TRBV6-5 and TRBJ2-2; TRBD2 agrees at 10 bases. CDR3 size: 16 residues. Looked up from germline, CDR1 is MNHEY and CDR2 is SVGAGI. The J segment lost 7 bases and the V segment lost 2 bases, leaving 7 bases of the junction unmatched. The chain's CDR3 is CASSYPSGGADGELFF. The CDR3 nucleotides read TGTGCCAGCAGTTACCCCAGCGGGGGGGCGGACGGGGAGCTGTTTTTT.

The chain uses TRBV5-1 and TRBJ2-2; the D is unclear. The CDR3 loop spans 14 amino acids. The germline CDR1 and CDR2 sequences are SGHRS and YFSETQ. V dropped 5 bases and J dropped 0 bases, with 8 bases sitting between them. The CDR3 sequence is CASRADANTGELFF. The CDR3 DNA reads TGCGCCAGCAGGGCAGACGCGAACACCGGGGAGCTGTTTTTT.

The chain employs TRBV2 and TRBJ2-2; D gene uncertain. This CDR3 has 12 amino acids. From germline, CDR1 is SNHLY and CDR2 FYNNEI. V was trimmed by 5 bases and J by 3 bases, leaving 4 bases between them. In DNA, the CDR3 is TGTGCCAGCAGTTCCCACACCGGGGAGCTGTTTTTT. Encoded protein: CASSSHTGELFF.

V gene TRBV5-6 combines with J gene TRBJ1-1; 9 bases fit TRBD1. Looked up from germline, CDR1 is SGHDT and CDR2 is YYEEEE. Trimming cost V 1 base and J 3 bases; bases outside gene matches: 13. This CDR3 has 18 residues. CDR3 residues: CASSLIVGTGIVDTEAFF. DNA of the CDR3: TGTGCCAGCAGCTTGATAGTCGGGACAGGGATCGTCGACACTGAAGCTTTCTTT.

The chain links TRBV28 to TRBJ1-2; tentatively, D is TRBD1 (5 bases). In germline, CDR1 is MDHEN, CDR2 SYDVKM. The V end was cut by 1 base, the J end by 7 bases, with 13 bases between. This CDR3 spans 14 amino acids. The CDR3 protein is CASSLLWGEGGYTF. In DNA, the CDR3 is TGTGCCAGCAGTTTATTATGGGGGGAAGGTGGCTACACCTTC.

This chain joins TRBV9 and TRBJ2-5; either TRBD1 or TRBD2 may supply D (6 bases each). This CDR3 contains 13 residues. Germline values: CDR1 SGDLS, CDR2 YYNGEE. The V end lost 3 bases, the J end lost 8 bases, and 14 bases lay between the germline ends. The DNA for the CDR3 is TGTGCCAGCAGCGCAGCCACGGGGGCTACCCAGTACTTC. Its translation is CASSAATGATQYF.

As to this clone: The same CDR3 arises from other DNA sequences in this sample as well. This chain links TRBV7-2 with TRBJ2-5; no clear D gene. The ends were cut back, 3 bases at V and 4 bases at J, with 3 bases in the middle. The CDR3 sequence is 11 residues long. Germline CDR1 is SGHTA and CDR2 is FQGNSA. CDR3 DNA sequence: TGTGCCAGCAGCTTTGGAGAGACCCAGTACTTC. As protein: CASSFGETQYF.

J is TRBJ2-5 and V is TRBV28, with 7 bases matching TRBD2. V shed 6 bases and J 4 bases; nucleotides not matched to a gene: 2. Germline V gene lookup returns CDR1 MDHEN and CDR2 SYDVKM. CDR3 length: 12 residues. CDR3 sequence: CASSWGGETQYF. CDR3 DNA: TGTGCCAGCAGCTGGGGGGGAGAGACCCAGTACTTC.

This clone showed up just a few times. The chain uses TRBV20-1 and TRBJ1-1; D not resolved. Trimming removed 3 bases from V and 4 bases from J, with 6 bases in between. The germline gives CDR1 DFQATT, CDR2 SNEGSKA (reference sequence). The CDR3 loop spans 11 amino acids. The CDR3 sequence is CSASKATEAFF. The CDR3 coding sequence is TGCAGTGCTAGTAAGGCCACTGAAGCTTTCTTT.

J is TRBJ2-7 and V is TRBV13; D is possibly TRBD2 (5 bases). Germline CDR1 reads PRHDT; CDR2 reads FYEKMQ (reference sequence). This CDR3 comprises 13 residues. The germline V and J ends were trimmed by 2 bases and 2 bases, with 7 bases remaining between them. The CDR3 DNA sequence: TGTGCCAGCAGCTTATGGGGAGCCTACGAGCAGTACTTC. Its translation is CASSLWGAYEQYF.

The rearrangement links TRBV28 to TRBJ1-4; D call uncertain. The length of the CDR3 is 15 residues. Germline CDR1 MDHEN, CDR2 SYDVKM. V lost 6 bases and J 6 bases, leaving 17 bases between the germline ends. The CDR3 DNA is TGTGCCAGCAGGACCCCAAGTAATTCAGATGAAAAACTGTTTTTT. Amino acid sequence: CASRTPSNSDEKLFF.

The genes are TRBV30 and TRBJ2-1; D gene ambiguous. Trimming cost V 2 bases and J 3 bases, with 20 bases left between them. CDR3 length: 17 residues. The germline V gene has CDR1 GTSNPN and CDR2 SVGIG (reference sequence). CDR3 region: CAWSLALPWRYYNEQFF. Here the CDR3 DNA reads TGTGCCTGGAGTCTGGCCCTGCCCTGGCGGTACTACAATGAGCAGTTCTTC.

CDR3 sequence: CASSGQGIADTQYF. The CDR3 DNA sequence: TGTGCCAGCAGTGGACAGGGAATCGCAGATACGCAGTATTTT. The gene calls are TRBV6-1 and TRBJ2-3, with TRBD1 matching 7 bases. V shed 4 bases, J shed 4 bases, and the junction held 5 bases outside the gene matches. Per the germline V gene, CDR1 is MNHNS and CDR2 is SASEGT. The CDR3 has 14 residues.

The J gene is TRBJ2-5, the V gene TRBV7-2; TRBD2 might be the D (6 bases). CDR1 is SGHTA and CDR2 is FQGNSA in the germline V gene. Trimming took off 0 bases at V and 5 bases at J, with 19 bases between the two ends. The CDR3 totals 17 residues. CDR3 sequence (DNA): TGTGCCAGCAGCTTAGCGCGGGTCGGCGGGGTCCGGGAGACCCAGTACTTC. Translation: CASSLARVGGVRETQYF. Variable domain in full (rest from reference TRBV7-2 and TRBJ2-5): GAGVSQSPSNKVTEKGKDVELRCDPISGHTALYWYRQSLGQGLEFLIYFQGNSAPDKSGLPSDRFSAERTGGSVSTLTIQRTQQEDSAVYLCASSLARVGGVRETQYFGPGTRLLVL.

The chain uses TRBV25-1 and TRBJ2-5, with D maybe TRBD1 (6 bases). Between the trimmed V and J ends, which lost 3 bases and 7 bases, there was a span of 12 bases. The CDR3 length is 13 residues. The V gene's germline CDR1 is MGHDK and CDR2 SYGVNS. The DNA for the CDR3 is TGTGCCAGCAGTGACCTCTCCAGGGGGACCCAGTACTTC. Translated, it gives CASSDLSRGTQYF.

This clone has a single count. The J gene is TRBJ2-1, the V gene TRBV5-4, with D perhaps TRBD1 (5 bases). CDR1 is SGHNT, CDR2 YYREEE, per germline (reference sequence). This CDR3 contains 12 residues. Trimming took 0 bases from V and 15 from J, leaving 13 bases between them. DNA of the CDR3: TGTGCCAGCAGCTTGGAGATGGGGCCCCGGTTCTTC. Translating gives CASSLEMGPRFF.

This chain connects TRBV5-1 to TRBJ2-3; TRBD2 might be the D (7 bases). CDR3 length: 15 amino acids. The germline V and J ends were trimmed by 5 bases and 5 bases, with 18 bases remaining between them. Germline CDR1 and CDR2: SGHRS and YFSETQ. CDR3 in DNA: TGCGCCAGCAGGTGGGGGGCGGGAGCGGAAGATACGCAGTATTTT. Amino acids: CASRWGAGAEDTQYF.